These 25 T cell receptor beta chains share one sample of origin, sequenced in a study of T cells in Graves' hyperthyroidism and ophthalmopathy. Regions amplified from RNA transcripts were the TCR beta CDR3 regions. The TCR CDR3 first-round RT-PCR relied on the HTBI primer set. One entry per CDR3 protein, called by TCRdb with MiXCR from the multiplex PCR reads. The sample consists of approximately 420,000 distinct CDR3 sequences, 12% to 15% of them appearing once. Sequences were obtained from blood. The origin of the receptors is a woman aged 18-29 years with Graves' hyperthyroidism.

This clonotype was detected ten times or more. The chain is built from TRBV9 and TRBJ2-3, with 7 bases aligning to TRBD1. CDR1 SGDLS and CDR2 YYNGEE come from the germline V gene. The CDR3 runs 15 residues. Losses at the gene ends were 3 bases for V and 2 bases for J; bases not matched to a gene: 6. In DNA, the CDR3 is TGTGCCAGCAGCGGAAAAGGGACAGTCACAGATACGCAGTATTTT. Translated: CASSGKGTVTDTQYF.

This clonotype came up many times. This sequence joins TRBV7-2 and TRBJ2-5, with TRBD1 identical over 8 bases. Trimming took 2 bases from V and 2 from J; bases not matched to a gene: 7. Germline V gene data show CDR1 as SGHTA and CDR2 as FQGNSA. There are 16 residues in the CDR3. CDR3 in amino acids: CASSLSGQAPQETQYF. The CDR3 DNA reads as TGTGCCAGCAGCTTATCGGGACAGGCGCCTCAAGAGACCCAGTACTTC.

This clonotype was detected many times. V usage is TRBV27 and J usage is TRBJ2-7; 7 bases map to TRBD2. The germline gives CDR1 MNHEY, CDR2 SMNVEV (reference sequence). V lost 3 bases, J lost 6 bases, and 11 bases stayed unmatched. The CDR3 extends over 15 amino acids. Written as DNA, the CDR3 is TGTGCCAGCAGTTTGACACCGGGAGGTGCTTTCGAGCAGTACTTC. Translating it yields CASSLTPGGAFEQYF.

Concerning this clonotype itself: Since a much larger clone is just one base distant, this may be a read error. This sequence joins TRBV7-2 and TRBJ2-1; perhaps TRBD2 as D (6 bases). The J call could be wrong; TRBJ2-7 is a better fit for the DNA end. The CDR3 is 15 amino acids. Per the germline V gene, CDR1 is SGHTA and CDR2 is FQGNSA. The CDR3 region is CASIFSAGPYNEQYF. The CDR3 DNA follows: TGTGCCAGCATCTTTTCAGCGGGCCCCTACAATGAGCAGTACTTC.

This clonotype was picked up many times. The rearrangement joins TRBV3-1 to TRBJ2-1; 8 bases match TRBD2. Losses at the gene ends were 0 bases for V and 7 bases for J; bases not matched to a gene: 5. CDR3 size: 15 residues. The germline gives CDR1 LGHDT, CDR2 YNNKEL (reference sequence). The CDR3 nucleotides are TGTGCCAGCAGCCAAGATCTAGCGGGCAGGAATGAGCAGTTCTTC. Residues: CASSQDLAGRNEQFF.

Ten or more counts support this clonotype. The rearrangement links TRBV11-2 to TRBJ1-2; a possible D gene is TRBD1 (6 bases). The CDR3 has 13 amino acids. Germline CDR1 reads SGHAT; CDR2 reads FQNNGV. Trimming took 4 bases from V and 6 from J, leaving 12 bases between them. This CDR3 is CASSSGTPHGYTF. The DNA of the CDR3 is TGTGCCAGCAGCTCTGGGACACCGCATGGCTACACCTTC.

The gene calls are TRBV27 and TRBJ2-7, with D possibly TRBD2 on 5 matching bases. This CDR3 contains 13 residues. CDR1 MNHEY and CDR2 SMNVEV come from the germline V gene (reference sequence). V was clipped by 8 bases and J by 5 bases, with 16 bases between them. CDR3 sequence reads: CASGPGGPHEQYF. The CDR3 DNA reads TGTGCCAGCGGTCCCGGAGGCCCTCACGAGCAGTACTTC.

The rearrangement uses TRBV14 and TRBJ2-3; D gene uncertain. Trimming removed 1 base from V and 0 bases from J, with 8 bases in between. This CDR3 has 15 amino acids. Germline assignment: CDR1 SGHDN and CDR2 FVKESK. The CDR3 sequence: CASSQAILSTDTQYF. CDR3 bases: TGTGCCAGCAGCCAAGCGATCCTTAGCACAGATACGCAGTATTTT.

This clonotype turned up a few times. It may be a read error: a sequence one base away is much more abundant. This sequence joins TRBV7-2 and TRBJ2-7; the match to TRBD1 covers 7 bases. The CDR3 consists of 13 residues. Germline assignment: CDR1 SGHTA and CDR2 FQGNSA. CDR3: CASSGQANYGQYF. The CDR3 DNA reads TGTGCCAGCAGCGGACAGGCCAACTACGGGCAGTACTTC.

This clonotype was counted many times. CDR3 DNA sequence: TGTGCCAGCAGTCCCGGGACTAGCGGGAGGGGGGGAGAGCAGTTCTTC. Translated, it gives CASSPGTSGRGGEQFF. V gene TRBV11-1 combines with J gene TRBJ2-1, with TRBD2 matching 16 bases. The germline gives CDR1 SGHAT, CDR2 FQDESV (reference sequence). V lost 6 bases, J lost 10 bases, and 9 bases stayed unmatched. The CDR3 contains 16 residues.

This clonotype was seen at least ten times. The chain is built from TRBV20-1 and TRBJ1-2; 9 bases are shared with TRBD1. With 2 bases clipped from V and 5 bases from J, the junction kept 6 bases outside the gene matches. The germline V gene encodes CDR1 DFQATT and CDR2 SNEGSKA (reference sequence). The CDR3 sequence is 14 residues long. This CDR3 is CSARYDDRGYGYTF. The DNA of the CDR3 is TGCAGTGCTAGATACGATGACAGGGGGTATGGCTACACCTTC.

This chain connects TRBV12-3 or TRBV12-4 to TRBJ1-2; tentative D call: TRBD1 (5 bases). The CDR3 spans 13 residues. Trimming pared 6 bases from V and 2 bases from J, leaving 10 bases between. CDR3 amino acids: CASSPGWNYGYTF. The CDR3 bases are TGTGCCAGCAGCCCAGGGTGGAACTATGGCTACACCTTC.

At least ten counts were recorded for this clonotype. The chain is built from TRBV12-3 or TRBV12-4 and TRBJ2-1; D is uncertain. The CDR3 is 13 residues long. Trimming left V 6 bases short and J 0 bases short, with 6 bases between. This CDR3 reads CASSSSSYNEQFF. The CDR3 bases are TGTGCCAGCAGCAGCAGCTCCTACAATGAGCAGTTCTTC.

This clonotype showed up many times. The chain combines TRBV4-1 with TRBJ2-1, with D hard to call. V lost 4 bases to trimming and J lost 2 bases, with 9 bases between them. Germline V CDR1 and CDR2: MGHRA, YSYEKL. This CDR3 has 14 residues. Here the CDR3 reads CASSRDWTYNEQFF. DNA of the CDR3: TGCGCCAGCAGCCGAGACTGGACCTACAATGAGCAGTTCTTC.

Ten or more counts support this clonotype. The chain employs TRBV20-1 and TRBJ2-3; 7 bases line up with TRBD2. CDR1 and CDR2 (germline): DFQATT, SNEGSKA (reference sequence). The CDR3 runs 15 residues. V trimming: 6 bases; J trimming: 1 base; junction bases outside the gene matches: 10. The CDR3 DNA reads TGCAGTGCCCTCCGAAGTAGCGGGCGCACAGATACGCAGTATTTT. This codes for CSALRSSGRTDTQYF.

Ten or more counts support this clonotype. The V gene is TRBV3-1, the J gene TRBJ2-3, with a possible D match to TRBD2 (6 bases). V was trimmed by 0 bases and J by 6 bases, leaving 10 bases between them. The CDR3 totals 14 residues. Germline CDR1 and CDR2: LGHDT and YNNKEL (reference sequence). CDR3 loop: CASSQEGRSDTQYF. The CDR3 DNA reads TGTGCCAGCAGCCAAGAAGGGAGGTCCGATACGCAGTATTTT.

At least ten counts were recorded for this clonotype. The chain recombines TRBV28 with TRBJ1-5, with D possibly being TRBD1 (6 bases). V dropped 6 bases and J dropped 3 bases, with 15 bases sitting between them. CDR3 length: 15 amino acids. Germline V gives CDR1 MDHEN, CDR2 SYDVKM. The CDR3 DNA reads TGTGCCAGCAGCTCCGGGACAACATCCAATCAGCCCCAGCATTTT. It codes for CASSSGTTSNQPQHF.

This clonotype was found many times. The chain links TRBV20-1 to TRBJ2-2, with D maybe TRBD2 (7 bases). The germline CDR1 and CDR2 sequences are DFQATT and SNEGSKA (reference sequence). The CDR3 consists of 12 residues. With 6 bases removed from V and 7 bases from J, the gap between germline ends came to 12 bases. CDR3 sequence: CSATRGGGELFF. The CDR3 nucleotides read TGCAGTGCAACAAGGGGGGGCGGGGAGCTGTTTTTT.

This clonotype was observed at least ten times. The V gene is TRBV20-1, the J gene TRBJ2-7; D perhaps matches TRBD1 (5 bases). The germline V and J ends were trimmed by 1 base and 2 bases, with 9 bases remaining between them. Per the germline V gene, CDR1 is DFQATT and CDR2 is SNEGSKA (reference sequence). The length of the CDR3 is 13 residues. CDR3 nucleotide sequence: TGCAGTGCTAGAGCTCGACAGACCTACGAGCAGTACTTC. It translates to CSARARQTYEQYF.

This chain connects TRBV4-3 to TRBJ1-2, with D possibly being TRBD1 (6 bases). The CDR3 has 19 amino acids. The germline V gene encodes CDR1 LGHNA and CDR2 YSLEER. Between the trimmed V and J ends, which lost 4 bases and 0 bases, there was a span of 24 bases. The CDR3 sequence is CASSPGVSHELLANYGYTF. CDR3 nucleotide sequence: TGCGCCAGCAGCCCAGGGGTGTCCCACGAATTACTAGCTAACTATGGCTACACCTTC.

This clonotype was detected many times. The chain uses TRBV6-2 or TRBV6-3 and TRBJ2-2; 9 bases line up with TRBD1. The germline gives CDR1 MNHEY, CDR2 SVGEGT. The trim removed 11 bases at V and 5 bases at J, leaving 6 bases unmatched. The CDR3 sequence is 13 residues long. DNA for the CDR3: TGTGCCTCCGGGACAGGGAGGACCGGGGAGCTGTTTTTT. It yields the protein CASGTGRTGELFF.

This clonotype was seen a handful of times. This chain links TRBV5-1 with TRBJ1-2; 9 bases fit TRBD1. V lost 2 bases, J lost 6 bases, and 11 bases stayed unmatched. CDR3 length: 16 residues. CDR1 is SGHRS, CDR2 YFSETQ, per germline. CDR3 coding DNA: TGCGCCAGCAGCTTATTCCCGGGACAGGGCTCGGATGGCTACACCTTC. The encoded protein is CASSLFPGQGSDGYTF.

This chain uses TRBV19 with TRBJ2-1; D possibly corresponds to TRBD1 (6 bases). Trimming took off 3 bases at V and 4 bases at J, with 7 bases between the two ends. The CDR3 covers 13 residues. In germline, CDR1 is LNHDA, CDR2 SQIVND (reference sequence). CDR3 in DNA: TGTGCCAGTAGTATTACAGGGTACAATGAGCAGTTCTTC. Protein product: CASSITGYNEQFF.

This clonotype was counted ten times or more. The chain links TRBV5-1 to TRBJ2-7; TRBD1 might be the D (9 bases). Germline-derived CDR1 and CDR2 are SGHRS and YFSETQ. Trimming shortened V by 0 bases and J by 3 bases, and 13 bases separated the two germline ends. This CDR3 region has 15 residues. CDR3 DNA sequence: TGCGCCAGCAGCTTGGTAGCGGGACAGGGCTACGAGCAGTACTTC. Protein sequence: CASSLVAGQGYEQYF. The whole variable domain, remainder taken from reference TRBV5-1 and TRBJ2-7, is KAGVTQTPRYLIKTRGQQVTLSCSPISGHRSVSWYQQTPGQGLQFLFEYFSETQRNKGNFPGRFSGRQFSNSRSEMNVSTLELGDSALYLCASSLVAGQGYEQYFGPGTRLTVT.

This clonotype was picked up many times. The chain links TRBV28 to TRBJ2-3; D possibly corresponds to TRBD2 (6 bases). CDR1 and CDR2 (germline): MDHEN, SYDVKM. The V end lost 6 bases, the J end lost 4 bases, and 17 bases lay between the germline ends. This CDR3 spans 15 amino acids. CDR3 protein: CASSSATRIADTQYF. The CDR3 bases are TGTGCCAGCAGCTCCGCGACTAGAATTGCAGATACGCAGTATTTT.